Below, one TCR beta chain is given with its context. The data stem from a study of PD-1 blockade in classical Hodgkin lymphoma. Profiled with immunoSEQ multiplex PCR; TCRdb holds only in-frame clones, not every one. The sample carries about 98,000 clones, around nine tenths recorded once. The CDR3 extends over 17 amino acids. Each patient relapsed following autologous stem cell transplantation, and prior brentuximab vedotin exposure differed. The rearrangement links TRBV21-1 to TRBJ1-5. TRBV21-1 is marked as a pseudogene. The clonotype comes from a human donor with classical Hodgkin lymphoma. The input for sequencing was peripheral blood mononuclear cells (PBMCs), taken at baseline. CDR3 loop: CASSKNGGGGVNQPQHF. CDR3 DNA sequence: TGTGCCAGCAGCAAAAACGGGGGAGGCGGGGTCAATCAGCCCCAGCATTTT.